The entry below describes one TCR beta chain. This sample includes further DNA sequences coding for the same CDR3. V lost 2 bases and J 4 bases, leaving 6 bases between the germline ends. The CDR3 extends over 13 amino acids. CDR1 is MDHEN and CDR2 is SYDVKM in the germline V gene. Each sorted subset replicate got 200 ng genomic DNA, about 33,000 genomes. TCRdb keeps only in-frame clones here, not all; method: immunoSEQ multiplex PCR. This table holds under 600,000 clones, 95% to 96% found once. The data originate from a study of shared clonotypes between healthy human individuals. The source of this sequence is a woman in her 30s in good health. The specimen sequenced was naive CD4+ T cells sorted from blood. The subset: CD45RA+ positively selected. The chain is built from TRBV28 and TRBJ1-5; D remains ambiguous. CDR3 loop: CASSLRWNQPQHF. Written as DNA, the CDR3 is TGTGCCAGCAGTTTAAGATGGAATCAGCCCCAGCATTTT.